What follows are 2 T cell receptor beta chains derived from one specimen sequenced in a study of cytomegalovirus exposure and HLA in healthy donors. A multiplex PCR was run with 60 Vbeta primers and 13 Jbeta primers. Sequencing was performed with immunoSEQ multiplex PCR; in TCRdb, only in-frame clones are kept and a portion is missing. This table holds around 50,000 clones. The sample consisted of PBMCs. The source is a woman in her thirties or forties in good health and CMV-seronegative.

The chain has TRBV5-1 and TRBJ1-6, with TRBD1 identical over 7 bases. J was trimmed by 5 bases and V by 2 bases; bases with no gene match: 4. The CDR3 is 15 amino acids. From germline, CDR1 is SGHRS and CDR2 YFSETQ. In nucleotides, the CDR3 is TGCGCCAGCAGCTTCGCCGGGACAGATAATTCACCCCTCCACTTT. It is translated as CASSFAGTDNSPLHF. Drawing the rest from reference TRBV5-1 and TRBJ1-6, the complete variable domain is KAGVTQTPRYLIKTRGQQVTLSCSPISGHRSVSWYQQTPGQGLQFLFEYFSETQRNKGNFPGRFSGRQFSNSRSEMNVSTLELGDSALYLCASSFAGTDNSPLHFGNGTRLTVT.

The J gene is TRBJ2-3, the V gene TRBV5-6; D uncertain. Germline values: CDR1 SGHDT, CDR2 YYEEEE. The CDR3 loop spans 17 amino acids. Trimming removed 2 bases at V and 5 bases at J, with 21 bases between. CDR3 in amino acids: CASSFIWSTEKEDTQYF. The CDR3 DNA reads TGTGCCAGCAGCTTTATTTGGTCGACGGAGAAGGAAGATACGCAGTATTTT. Together with reference TRBV5-6 and TRBJ2-3, the CDR3 gives the full variable domain: DAGVTQSPTHLIKTRGQQVTLRCSPKSGHDTVSWYQQALGQGPQFIFQYYEEEERQRGNFPDRFSGHQFPNYSSELNVNALLLGDSALYLCASSFIWSTEKEDTQYFGPGTRLTVL.